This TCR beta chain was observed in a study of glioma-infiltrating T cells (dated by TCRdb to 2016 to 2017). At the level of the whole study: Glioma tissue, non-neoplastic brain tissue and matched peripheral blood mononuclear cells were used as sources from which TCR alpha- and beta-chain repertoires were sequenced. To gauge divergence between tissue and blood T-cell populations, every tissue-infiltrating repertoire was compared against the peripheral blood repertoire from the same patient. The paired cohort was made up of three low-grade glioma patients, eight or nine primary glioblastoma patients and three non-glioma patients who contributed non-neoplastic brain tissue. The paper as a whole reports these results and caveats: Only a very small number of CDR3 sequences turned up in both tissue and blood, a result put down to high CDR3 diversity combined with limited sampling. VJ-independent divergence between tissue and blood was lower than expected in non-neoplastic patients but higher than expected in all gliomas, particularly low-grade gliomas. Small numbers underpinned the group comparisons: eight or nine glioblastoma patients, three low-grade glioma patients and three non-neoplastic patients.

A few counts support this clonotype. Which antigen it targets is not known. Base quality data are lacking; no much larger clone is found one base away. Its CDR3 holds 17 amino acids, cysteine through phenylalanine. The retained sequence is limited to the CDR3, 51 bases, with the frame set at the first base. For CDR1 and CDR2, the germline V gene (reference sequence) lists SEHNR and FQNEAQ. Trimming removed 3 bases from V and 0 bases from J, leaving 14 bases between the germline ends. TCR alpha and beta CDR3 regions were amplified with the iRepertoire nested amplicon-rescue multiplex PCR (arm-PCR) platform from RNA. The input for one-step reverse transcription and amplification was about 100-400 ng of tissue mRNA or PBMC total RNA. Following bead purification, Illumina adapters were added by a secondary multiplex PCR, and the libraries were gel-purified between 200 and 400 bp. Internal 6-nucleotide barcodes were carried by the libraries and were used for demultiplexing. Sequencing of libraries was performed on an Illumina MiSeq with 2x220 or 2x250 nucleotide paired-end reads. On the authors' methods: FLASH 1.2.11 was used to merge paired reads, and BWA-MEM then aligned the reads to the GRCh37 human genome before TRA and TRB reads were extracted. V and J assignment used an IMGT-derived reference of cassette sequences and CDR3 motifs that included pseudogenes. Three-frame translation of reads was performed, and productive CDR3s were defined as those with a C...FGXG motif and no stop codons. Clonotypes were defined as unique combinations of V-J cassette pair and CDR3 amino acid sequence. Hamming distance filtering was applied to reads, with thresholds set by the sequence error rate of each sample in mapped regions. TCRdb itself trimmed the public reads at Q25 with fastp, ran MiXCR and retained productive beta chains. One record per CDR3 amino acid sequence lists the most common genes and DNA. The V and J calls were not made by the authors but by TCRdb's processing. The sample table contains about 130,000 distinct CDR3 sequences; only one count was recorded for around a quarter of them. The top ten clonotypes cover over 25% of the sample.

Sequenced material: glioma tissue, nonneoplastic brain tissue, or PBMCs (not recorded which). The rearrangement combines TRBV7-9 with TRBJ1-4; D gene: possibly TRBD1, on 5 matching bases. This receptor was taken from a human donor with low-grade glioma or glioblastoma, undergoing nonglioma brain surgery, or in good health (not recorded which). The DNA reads TGTGCCAGCAGCTTCGGGGCAGGGAGTGCAACTAATGAAAAACTGTTTTTT. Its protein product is CASSFGAGSATNEKLFF.